The clone carrying this T cell receptor beta chain appeared a few times. The sample originates from a study of blood T cell repertoires in COVID-19. Study-level information: Spain, Italy and the United States supplied samples that represented acute and convalescent COVID-19. Sources were T cells, B-cell-depleted T cells, or PBMCs; the material itself was cDNA or gDNA.

As handled by the study authors: How many nucleated cells were present was estimated from reference gene primer amplification. The repertoire was sequenced with immunoSEQ multiplex PCR; TCRdb's copy has only in-frame clones and lacks some. The D gene and trimming were derived from the DNA, and the V and J assignments and clone size from that table. This table holds some 170,000 clones, roughly 76% found once. Followed over time, Seattle patients had been enrolled while infection was active. The CDR3 is 14 amino acids. CDR1 is SGDLS, CDR2 YYNGEE, per germline. The V end lost 4 bases, the J end lost 9 bases, and 14 bases lay between the germline ends.

The chain recombines TRBV9 with TRBJ1-6; TRBD1 might be the D (5 bases). This receptor was obtained from a woman in her thirties or forties with COVID-19, enrolled during active disease. The sample comprised peripheral blood. Here the CDR3 DNA reads TGTGCCAGCAGCTTCGGGGGGTCAGGTTCACCCCTCCACTTT. Its protein is CASSFGGSGSPLHF.